These 5 T cell receptor beta chains came from one sample sequenced in a study of vaccination and CD4 T cells after COVID-19. The Oncomine TCR Beta short-read assay was applied to DNA of cultured CD4+ T cells. In TCRdb, the PCR reads were re-called with MiXCR into one record per CDR3 protein. The data show approximately 16,000 distinct CDR3 sequences, with 44% seen just once and under 8% held by the top ten. Described treatment: roughly 10-day PBMC culture with coronavirus spike peptide pools or control peptides (ViraFEST assay). No antigens are known for them. The input for sequencing was CD4+ T cells from blood, cultured in vitro, taken after SARS-CoV-2 vaccination. The receptors were gathered from a human donor who had recovered from COVID-19.

The chain has TRBV5-4 and TRBJ1-1; 10 bases match TRBD1. V shed 4 bases, J shed 4 bases, and the junction held 4 bases outside the gene matches. The CDR3 is made up of 14 amino acids. The germline V gene has CDR1 SGHNT and CDR2 YYREEE (reference sequence). The CDR3 DNA reads TGTGCCAGCAGCATGGACAGGGGGGGCACTGAAGCTTTCTTT. This encodes CASSMDRGGTEAFF.

The chain recombines TRBV6-1 with TRBJ2-3, with 12 bases aligning to TRBD1. The CDR3 is made up of 15 amino acids. V lost 6 bases and J lost 7; bases outside the gene matches: 8. The germline gives CDR1 MNHNS, CDR2 SASEGT. The CDR3 region is CASSPGQGARYTQYF. CDR3 sequence (DNA): TGTGCCAGCAGCCCGGGACAGGGGGCGCGATATACGCAGTATTTT.

The chain recombines TRBV6-5 with TRBJ1-3; the D gene is possibly TRBD1 (5 bases). V was shortened by 0 bases and J by 7 bases, with 16 bases between the two germline ends. Germline-derived CDR1 and CDR2 are MNHEY and SVGAGI. The CDR3 runs 16 residues. CDR3 DNA: TGTGCCAGCAGTTACTCCAGTAAGGGGCTCAGGAACACCATATATTTT. Translation: CASSYSSKGLRNTIYF.

The chain is built from TRBV7-9 and TRBJ2-1; D is uncertain. Trimming removed 3 bases at V and 3 bases at J, with 9 bases between. The CDR3 contains 14 residues. Germline V gene data show CDR1 as SEHNR and CDR2 as FQNEAQ (reference sequence). The CDR3 is CASSFGRNYNEQFF. The CDR3 region has the DNA TGTGCCAGCAGCTTCGGGCGCAACTACAATGAGCAGTTCTTC.

V and J are TRBV20-1 and TRBJ2-5, with D perhaps being TRBD1 or TRBD2 (5 bases each). This CDR3 comprises 11 residues. The germline V gene has CDR1 DFQATT and CDR2 SNEGSKA (reference sequence). CDR3 in amino acids: CGGVRSETQYF. The CDR3 coding sequence is TGCGGGGGAGTTCGTTCAGAGACCCAGTACTTC.